This T cell receptor beta chain came from a study of T-cell memory formation after mild COVID-19 (dated by TCRdb to 2020 to 2022). At the level of the whole study: Most TCR sequence clusters were specific to one of the two donors. In two donors, T-cell clones that expanded and contracted after mild COVID-19 were followed by sequencing TCRalpha and TCRbeta repertoires longitudinally. The cohort was made up of two young adult volunteers, one female and one male, who were previously healthy.

Broader findings and caveats from the paper: The study included only two mild cases, and larger cohorts that include severe cases with pre-infection samples were judged to be necessary. The detection of some responding clones in pre-infection memory suggests that pre-existing cross-reactive memory T cells joined the SARS-CoV-2 response. Clones contracting from day 15 to 85 had balanced CD4/CD8 phenotypes, while a second wave expanding from day 15 to 37 was biased towards CD4+. Whether the second-wave clones peaking on day 37 were SARS-CoV-2 specific was not confirmed. Contracting CD4+ clones turned up mainly in the CM and EM memory subsets, whereas EMRA was where CD8+ clones were enriched.

Ficoll-Paque density gradient centrifugation was used to isolate PBMCs. The CDR3 numbers 13 residues from cysteine through phenylalanine. This entry keeps only the CDR3 DNA: 39 bases, framed from base 1. CDR1 and CDR2 were assigned from the germline V gene as SGHDN and FVKESK. Trimming at the junction amounts to 1 base on V and 4 bases on J, and the germline ends lie 6 bases apart. Turning to this clonotype: Its specific antigen is unknown. No base-level quality is on record; no much larger clone is a single base apart.

These reads were obtained on an Illumina NovaSeq 6000. cDNA libraries for TCRalpha and TCRbeta were prepared by 5'RACE using constant-segment primers, with sample barcodes and unique molecular identifiers added. Trizol reagent was used to extract RNA from every sample. Amplification of the libraries took two PCR steps, and the second step added a second sample barcode plus Illumina TruSeq adapters. Sequencing of the libraries was done on an Illumina NovaSeq, producing 2 x 150 bp paired-end reads. The original pipeline was this. The reads were demultiplexed and collapsed into UMI-guided consensus sequences using migec v1.2.7. Using mixcr v2.1.11, UMI consensuses were aligned to TRA and TRB V and J templates and then assembled into clonotypes. Clonotypes were classified as expanded or contracted when called significant by both edgeR and NoisET, with noise models trained on biological replicates. For edgeR calls, the cutoffs were a false discovery rate-adjusted p below 0.01 and a log2 fold-change threshold of 1. As an exploratory analysis of dynamics, PCA with hierarchical clustering was applied to max-normalized trajectories of the 1000 most abundant clonotypes. Separately sequenced CD4+ and CD8+ repertoires were used to assign a CD4 or CD8 phenotype to each responding clone. The public reads were run again by TCRdb, first through fastp at Q25 and then through MiXCR, and only productive beta chains were kept. Records with the same CDR3 protein are collapsed into one entry carrying the most frequent genes and DNA. None of the V and J calls come from the authors' own analysis; TCRdb made them. This sample lists just under 150,000 distinct CDR3 sequences; 5.5% to 7% were detected once. Approximately 2.1% of the sample comes from the top ten.

This clonotype originated in an adult woman who had mild COVID-19 (a few samples of this study predate the infection). The sample titles of this study are shuffled in the database, so cell type and time point are left out; the donor was told from shared clones. Here the chain combines TRBV14 and TRBJ2-3; no D gene is confidently identified. Sequencing was carried out using PBMCs or a T cell subset sorted from them (not recorded which). Read as DNA, the sequence is TGTGCCAGCAGCCAAGCAACGCCAGATACGCAGTATTTT. It specifies CASSQATPDTQYF.